The source of this TCR beta chain is a study of cytomegalovirus exposure and HLA in healthy donors. Regarding the study as a whole: Links to common viral pathogens appeared, in a later analysis, for several of the most significant clusters.

The CDR3 is 13 residues long. J was trimmed by 3 bases and V by 4 bases; bases with no gene match: 3. The germline V gene has CDR1 SGHTA and CDR2 FQGNSA. PCR amplification relied on 60 Vbeta primers (plus 13 Jbeta primers). Assay used: immunoSEQ multiplex PCR; TCRdb lists only in-frame clones, some missing. Altogether 150,000 or so clones are present, about two thirds being singletons, with the ten largest covering 1.5% to 2%. Notes on this clone: The antigen is unknown.

V usage is TRBV7-2 and J usage is TRBJ2-7; 7 bases match TRBD2. This sequence was found in a woman aged 18-29 years in good health and CMV-seronegative. Specimen: PBMCs. CDR3 amino acids: CASSWGGSYEQYF. In DNA, the CDR3 is TGTGCCAGCAGCTGGGGGGGGAGCTACGAGCAGTACTTC. Combining the CDR3 with reference TRBV7-2 and TRBJ2-7 gives the whole variable domain GAGVSQSPSNKVTEKGKDVELRCDPISGHTALYWYRQSLGQGLEFLIYFQGNSAPDKSGLPSDRFSAERTGGSVSTLTIQRTQQEDSAVYLCASSWGGSYEQYFGPGTRLTVT.